The rows below give T cell receptor beta chains drawn from one sample of a study of OX40 agonist ivuxolimab in advanced cancers. This table comes from immunoSEQ multiplex PCR, and its TCRdb copy is limited to in-frame clones, with some not included. The data contain tens of thousands of clones, around 81% of them singletons. Sequenced here: CD4+ or CD8+ T cells sorted from blood, sampled in a trial of the OX40 agonist ivuxolimab. These receptor sequences come from an adult with an advanced solid tumor such as melanoma, head and neck, liver or kidney cancer. CDR3s include the opening cysteine and the closing phenylalanine or tryptophan. The D gene is left open where the match is weak.

v_call d_call cdr3_aa
TRBV7-8 TRBD2 CASSLGWSGSVDTQYF
TRBV5-5 TRBD2 CASSSYSQRLAGNTGELFF
TRBV29-1 TRBD1 CSGGQGTIYNEQFF
TRBV2 - CASTQDSGSYNEQFF
TRBV6-1 TRBD2 CASSWTSGTGELFF
TRBV11-2 - CASRGVGEKLFF
TRBV6-5 - CASSLQGLGTEAFF
TRBV9 - CASSGGGGEDIQYF
TRBV15 - CATSRNQGSKNIQYF
TRBV7-2 - CASSQGNNSPLHF
TRBV5-5 TRBD1 CASSLARKTGVYGYTF
TRBV7-8 - CASSLEATNEKLFF
TRBV27 - CASRRLSRQGTDTQYF
TRBV9 - CASSPWDKLAKNIQYF
TRBV7-2 - CASSLEGPISGANVLTF
TRBV28 - CASSPIKGRNQPQHF
TRBV16 - CASSQFPGGNQPQHF
TRBV18 - CASSPDGGAPYGYTF
TRBV28 TRBD1 CASSLGTGGDGQPQHF
TRBV7-2 TRBD2 CASSVSGGAFTGELFF
TRBV7-3 TRBD1 CASSLNRGVTGELFF
TRBV28 - CASSQMGGELFF
TRBV5-5 - CASSLDRARSTDTQYF
TRBV10-2 - CASSEYSTDTQYF
TRBV7-9 TRBD1 CASSLVGRGSVTEAFF
TRBV28 TRBD1 CASTRGPGELFF
TRBV4-2 TRBD2 CASSQGSGGGEVTQYF
TRBV5-4 - CASSLAGGGDEKLFF
TRBV7-2 TRBD1 CASSSGTGYPDTQYF
TRBV13 TRBD1 CASSDSRGQALYGYTF
TRBV29-1 TRBD1 CSVTPKTGVTKSQYF
TRBV19 - CASSILASGNTIYF
TRBV13 TRBD1 CASSSRTGGSNSPLHF
TRBV7-2 - CASSLSAGSYEQYF
TRBV18 - CASSLFDGTEQYF
TRBV30 TRBD1 CAWNRQGSFNEQFF
TRBV7-9 TRBD1 CASSSLRQGAIQNTEAFF
TRBV30 - CAWAPIMTGELFF
TRBV11-3 - CASSLGVRGVTDTQYF
TRBV19 TRBD1 CASRRTGLSYEQYF
TRBV7-2 TRBD1 CASNRGTGQDEQYF
TRBV28 - CASSFWYNDPLSNQPQHF
TRBV7-3 TRBD2 CASSLAAGTSGRYGELFF
TRBV5-1 TRBD1 CASSLAPRQGNEKLFF
TRBV30 TRBD1 CAWSVGTGINEQFF
TRBV4-3 - CASSQTGTYYEQYF
TRBV7-3 - CASSFQGGQETQYF
TRBV13 - CASRGEPQETQYF
TRBV19 - CASSMGRPRTGELFF
TRBV7-2 - CASSQDPGSNQPQHF